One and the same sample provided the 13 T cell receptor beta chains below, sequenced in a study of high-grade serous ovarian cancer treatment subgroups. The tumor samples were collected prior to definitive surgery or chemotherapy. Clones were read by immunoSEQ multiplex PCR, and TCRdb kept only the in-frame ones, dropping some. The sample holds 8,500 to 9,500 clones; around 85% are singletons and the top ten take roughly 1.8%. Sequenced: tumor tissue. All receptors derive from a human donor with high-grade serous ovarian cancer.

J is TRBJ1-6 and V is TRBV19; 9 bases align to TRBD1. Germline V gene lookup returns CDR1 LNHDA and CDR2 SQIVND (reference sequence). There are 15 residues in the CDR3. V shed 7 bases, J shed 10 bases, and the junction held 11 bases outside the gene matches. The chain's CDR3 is CASTRTGENGSPLHF. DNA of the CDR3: TGTGCCAGTACCCGGACAGGGGAGAATGGATCACCCCTCCACTTT.

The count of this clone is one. The CDR3 coding sequence is TGTGCCAGCAGCTTAGTCCCGGGCCACGAGCAGTACTTC. Translating it yields CASSLVPGHEQYF. The chain uses TRBV11-2 and TRBJ2-7; D not resolved. In germline, CDR1 is SGHAT, CDR2 FQNNGV. V was pared by 1 base and J by 5 bases, with 9 bases between. This CDR3 contains 13 residues.

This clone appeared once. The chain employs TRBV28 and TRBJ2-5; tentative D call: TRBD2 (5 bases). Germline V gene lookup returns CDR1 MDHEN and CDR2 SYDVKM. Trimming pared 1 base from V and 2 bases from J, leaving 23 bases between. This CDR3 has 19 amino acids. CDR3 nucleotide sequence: TGTGCCAGCAGTTTATCCACCGGCCCCCCTTGGGGAGTTCAAGAGACCCAGTACTTC. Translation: CASSLSTGPPWGVQETQYF. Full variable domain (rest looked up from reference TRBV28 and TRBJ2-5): DVKVTQSSRYLVKRTGEKVFLECVQDMDHENMFWYRQDPGLGLRLIYFSYDVKMKEKGDIPEGYSVSREKKERFSLILESASTNQTSMYLCASSLSTGPPWGVQETQYFGPGTRLLVL.

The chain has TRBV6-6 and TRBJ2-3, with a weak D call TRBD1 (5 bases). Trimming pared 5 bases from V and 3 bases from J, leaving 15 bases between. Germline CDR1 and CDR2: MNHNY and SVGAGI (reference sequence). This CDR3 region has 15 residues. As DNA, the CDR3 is TGTGCCAGCAGTCCCAGACAGAGCTTAACAGATACGCAGTATTTT. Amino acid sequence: CASSPRQSLTDTQYF.

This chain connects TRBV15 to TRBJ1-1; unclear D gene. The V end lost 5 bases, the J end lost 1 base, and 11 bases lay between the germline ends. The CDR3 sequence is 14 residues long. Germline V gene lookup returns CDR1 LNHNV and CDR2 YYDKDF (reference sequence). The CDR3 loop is CATSPREGNTEAFF. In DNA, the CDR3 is TGTGCCACCAGCCCAAGGGAGGGGAACACTGAAGCTTTCTTT.

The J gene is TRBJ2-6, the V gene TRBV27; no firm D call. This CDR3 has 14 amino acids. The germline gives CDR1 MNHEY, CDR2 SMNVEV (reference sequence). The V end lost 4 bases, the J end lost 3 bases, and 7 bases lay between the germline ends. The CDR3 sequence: CASSSVSGANVLTF. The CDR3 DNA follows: TGTGCCAGCAGTTCCGTGAGTGGGGCCAACGTCCTGACTTTC.

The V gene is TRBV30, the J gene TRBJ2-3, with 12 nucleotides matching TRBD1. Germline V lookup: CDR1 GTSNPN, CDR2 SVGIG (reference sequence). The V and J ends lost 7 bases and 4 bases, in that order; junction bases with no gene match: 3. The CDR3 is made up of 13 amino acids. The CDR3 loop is CAYGTGGADTQYF. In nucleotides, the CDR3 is TGTGCCTACGGGACAGGGGGCGCAGATACGCAGTATTTT.

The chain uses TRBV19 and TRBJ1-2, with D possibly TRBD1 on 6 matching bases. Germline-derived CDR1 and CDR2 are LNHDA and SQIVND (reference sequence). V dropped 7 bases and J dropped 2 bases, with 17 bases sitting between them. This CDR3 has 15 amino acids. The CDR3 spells CASKSMDSRNYGYTF. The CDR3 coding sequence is TGTGCCAGTAAATCGATGGACAGCCGAAACTATGGCTACACCTTC.

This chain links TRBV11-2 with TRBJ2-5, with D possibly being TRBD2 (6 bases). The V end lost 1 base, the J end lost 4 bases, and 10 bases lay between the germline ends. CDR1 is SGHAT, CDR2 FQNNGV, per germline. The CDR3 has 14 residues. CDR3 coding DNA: TGTGCCAGCAGCTTAGTTTCCGGGAGAGAGACCCAGTACTTC. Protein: CASSLVSGRETQYF.

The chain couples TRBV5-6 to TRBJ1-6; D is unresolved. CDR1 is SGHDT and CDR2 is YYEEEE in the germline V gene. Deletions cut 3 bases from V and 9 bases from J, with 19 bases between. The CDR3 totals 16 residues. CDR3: CASSSVFEGRGSPLHF. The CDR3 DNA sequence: TGTGCCAGCAGCTCCGTCTTTGAGGGCCGAGGTTCACCCCTCCACTTT. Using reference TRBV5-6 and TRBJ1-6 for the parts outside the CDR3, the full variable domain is DAGVTQSPTHLIKTRGQQVTLRCSPKSGHDTVSWYQQALGQGPQFIFQYYEEEERQRGNFPDRFSGHQFPNYSSELNVNALLLGDSALYLCASSSVFEGRGSPLHFGNGTRLTVT.

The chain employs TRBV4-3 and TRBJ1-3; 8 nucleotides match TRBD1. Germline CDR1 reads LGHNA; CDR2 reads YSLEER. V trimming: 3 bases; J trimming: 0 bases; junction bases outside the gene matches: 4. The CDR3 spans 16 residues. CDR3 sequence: CASSHLTGDSGNTIYF. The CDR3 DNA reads TGCGCCAGCAGCCATTTGACAGGGGACTCTGGAAACACCATATATTTT.

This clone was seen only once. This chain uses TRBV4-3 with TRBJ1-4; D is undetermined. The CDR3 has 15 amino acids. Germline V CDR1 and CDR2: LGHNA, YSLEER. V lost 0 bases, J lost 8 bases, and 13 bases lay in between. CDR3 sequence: CASSQDTSRREKLFF. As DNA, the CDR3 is TGCGCCAGCAGCCAAGACACCTCCAGACGGGAAAAACTGTTTTTT.

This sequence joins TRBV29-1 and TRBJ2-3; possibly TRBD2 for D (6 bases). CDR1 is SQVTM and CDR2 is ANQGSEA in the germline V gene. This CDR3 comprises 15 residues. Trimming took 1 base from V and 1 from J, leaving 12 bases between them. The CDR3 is CSVEGGERGTDTQYF. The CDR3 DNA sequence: TGCAGCGTTGAAGGGGGGGAGCGAGGCACAGATACGCAGTATTTT.